This is a list of T cell receptor beta chains from one sample in a study of T cell repertoires in cytomegalovirus infection. These receptors' targets are unknown. From the reads, TCRdb called clonotypes with MiXCR, one entry per CDR3 protein. Among roughly 51,000 distinct CDR3 sequences listed, over 15% were seen once. The material sequenced was CD8+ T cells from cultured PBMCs, taken from culture after CMV antigen stimulation. These receptors came from a human donor in good health (CMV status not recorded). Some clones in this sample may be carry-over from other donors' samples. Each CDR3 is given with its conserved first and last residue. D genes are given only for firm matches. Rows give clone size only sometimes, using once, few, many, or a class for an expanded clone.

clone_size j_call v_call d_call cdr3_nt cdr3_aa
. TRBJ2-1 TRBV7-9 TRBD2 TGTGCCAGCAGCTTAGCGCACCGGGATAGCGGGGACTACAATGAGCAGTTCTTC CASSLAHRDSGDYNEQFF
few TRBJ2-3 TRBV5-4 . TGTGCCAGCAGCTGGGGCCCCACAGATACGCAGTATTTT CASSWGPTDTQYF
many TRBJ2-5 TRBV10-2 . TGCGCCAGCAGTGAGAAACTCCGCGGGGCCCAGTACTTC CASSEKLRGAQYF
many TRBJ2-2 TRBV6-1 . TGTGCCAGCAGTGCCGACCGATACTACACCGGGGAGCTGTTTTTT CASSADRYYTGELFF
. TRBJ2-2 TRBV7-9 TRBD2 TGTGCCAGCAGATTCCCGCGGACTAGCGGGAGGGCCGACGGGGAGCTGTTTTTT CASRFPRTSGRADGELFF
few TRBJ2-5 TRBV7-6 . TGTGCCAGCAGCTCTACGCAGGGTCGGTGGGAGACCCAGTACTTC CASSSTQGRWETQYF
few TRBJ1-2 TRBV7-9 TRBD1 TGTGCCAGCAGCCCGCCGACAGGGGCCGCTAACTATGGCTACACCTTC CASSPPTGAANYGYTF
few TRBJ2-1 TRBV7-6 . TGTGCCAGCAGCTTAGCCGGGACATTAGATGAGCAGTTCTTC CASSLAGTLDEQFF
. TRBJ2-7 TRBV7-9 TRBD1 TGTGCCAGCAGCCCGCACAGGGGCGAGCAGTACTTC CASSPHRGEQYF
few TRBJ1-5 TRBV7-8 . TGTGCCAGCAGCCTGACAGATTATAGCAATCAGCCCCAGCATTTT CASSLTDYSNQPQHF
few TRBJ2-1 TRBV7-2 TRBD2 TGTGCCAGCAGCTTAGACCCCCGGCGACTAGCGGGATCCTACAATGAGCAGTTCTTC CASSLDPRRLAGSYNEQFF
. TRBJ1-1 TRBV11-2 . TGTGCCAGCAGCTCAAGTCTGGGAAACACTGAAGCTTTCTTT CASSSSLGNTEAFF
few TRBJ2-3 TRBV6-8 . TGTGCCAGCAGTTACCCCACCGGGGCAGATACGCAGTATTTT CASSYPTGADTQYF
. TRBJ1-2 TRBV6-1 . TGTGCCAGCAGTCCACGGGCAGAGAACTATGGCTACACCTTC CASSPRAENYGYTF
few TRBJ2-7 TRBV7-2 TRBD2 TGTGCCAGCAGCCACCTGGGCACTAGCGGAGTGGCCTACGAGCAGTACTTC CASSHLGTSGVAYEQYF
. TRBJ2-5 TRBV12-3/TRBV12-4 . TGTGCCAGCAGTAATGGGGCAGGTTCGGGAGAGACCCAGTACTTC CASSNGAGSGETQYF
few TRBJ2-4 TRBV2 . TGTGCCAGCAGTGAAGGTGGGGCTGGACAGCAAGCCAAAAACATTCAGTACTTC CASSEGGAGQQAKNIQYF
few TRBJ2-7 TRBV27 TRBD1 TGTGCCAGCGGTGCGACAGGGACCGGATACGAGCAGTACTTC CASGATGTGYEQYF
. TRBJ2-2 TRBV7-2 TRBD2 TGTGCCAGCAGCTTTGGACTAGAAAGGGACACCGGGGAGCTGTTTTTT CASSFGLERDTGELFF
few TRBJ1-4 TRBV6-6 . TGTGCCAGCAGCCCGACGGTTAATGAAAAACTGTTTTTT CASSPTVNEKLFF
. TRBJ1-1 TRBV7-3 TRBD1 TGTGCCAGCCGACAGGGGGCGAACACTGAAGCTTTCTTT CASRQGANTEAFF
few TRBJ2-7 TRBV7-9 TRBD1 TGTGCCAGCAGCGACCGGACAGGACCGTACGAGCAGTACTTC CASSDRTGPYEQYF
. TRBJ2-7 TRBV28 . TGTGCCAGCAGTTTATTCAAGCGCGAGCAGTACTTC CASSLFKREQYF
few TRBJ1-4 TRBV6-6 . TGTGCCAGCAGTTCTCACCCATGGGACGAAAAACTGTTTTTT CASSSHPWDEKLFF
few TRBJ1-2 TRBV5-4 . TGTGCCAGCAGCTTGCGGGGGGCGGAACCTGGGTATGGCTACACCTTC CASSLRGAEPGYGYTF
few TRBJ2-5 TRBV7-2 TRBD2 TGTGCCAGCAGCGTAGCTGCTTGGACTAGCGTAGAGACCCAGTACTTC CASSVAAWTSVETQYF
. TRBJ2-3 TRBV6-4 TRBD1 TGTGCCAGCAGTGACTCGACAGGGGCCCCAGATACGCAGTATTTT CASSDSTGAPDTQYF
few TRBJ1-5 TRBV6-2/TRBV6-3 TRBD1 TGTGCCAGCAGCGAGACAGGGGGCTCTCAGCCCCAGCATTTT CASSETGGSQPQHF
. TRBJ2-3 TRBV7-2 TRBD1 TGTGCCAGCAGCCTCAACAGGGGGCTTGTCACAGATACGCAGTATTTT CASSLNRGLVTDTQYF
. TRBJ2-3 TRBV11-2 . TGTGCCAGCAGCCTACGGGCCGAGAAGGATACGCAGTATTTT CASSLRAEKDTQYF
. TRBJ2-5 TRBV7-2 . TGTGCCAGCAGCTTAGGCCCCCCACAAGAGACCCAGTACTTC CASSLGPPQETQYF
many TRBJ1-5 TRBV7-6 . TGTGCCAGCAGCTCGGAGGCTGGTCATCAGCCCCAGCATTTT CASSSEAGHQPQHF
few TRBJ1-5 TRBV7-2 . TGTGCCAGCAGCTTAGATCATGGTAAGAGGCATCAGCCCCAGCATTTT CASSLDHGKRHQPQHF
. TRBJ1-1 TRBV7-2 . TGTGCCAGCAGCACCACCCGGGGTAACACTGAAGCTTTCTTT CASSTTRGNTEAFF
few TRBJ2-3 TRBV5-6 . TGTGCCAGCAGCTCTCAGCAGGGCACAGATACGCAGTATTTT CASSSQQGTDTQYF
. TRBJ2-3 TRBV7-8 TRBD1 TGTGCCAGCAGCTTCGCGGGGACAGGGGTGTCAGATACGCAGTATTTT CASSFAGTGVSDTQYF
. TRBJ2-5 TRBV7-9 . TGTGCCAGCAGCTTAACCTTCGACACGAGGGGAGAGACCCAGTACTTC CASSLTFDTRGETQYF
. TRBJ1-4 TRBV12-3/TRBV12-4 . TGTGCCAGCAGTTTTGGAGGTTCTAATGGTGTAGCGGGAAAACTGTTTTTT CASSFGGSNGVAGKLFF
few TRBJ2-2 TRBV27 . TGTGCCAGCAAAAGGGTGTGGACCGGGGAGCTGTTTTTT CASKRVWTGELFF
. TRBJ2-1 TRBV7-2 . TGTGCCAGCAGCTTATCCCAGCGGGTTTTCAATGAGCAGTTCTTC CASSLSQRVFNEQFF
. TRBJ1-2 TRBV6-6 . TGTGCCAGCAGCAACCCGGGGTTGTATGGCTACACCTTC CASSNPGLYGYTF
. TRBJ2-2 TRBV6-5 TRBD2 TGTGCCAGTAGCGGGGGGTACACCGGGGAGCTGTTTTTT CASSGGYTGELFF
medium-sized TRBJ2-3 TRBV27 . TGTGCCAGCAGCTGGCAGGGCACAGATACGCAGTATTTT CASSWQGTDTQYF
few TRBJ1-1 TRBV7-9 TRBD1 TGTGCCAGCAGCCCTCCGGACAGGGGGAGCACTGAAGCTTTCTTT CASSPPDRGSTEAFF
. TRBJ1-1 TRBV7-2 . TGTGCCAGCAGCCCCCGGCGAGGGTCACTGGGTGACACTGAAGCTTTCTTT CASSPRRGSLGDTEAFF
. TRBJ2-3 TRBV28 TRBD2 TGTGCCAGCAGCTTAGGGAGCGGGAGGATTAGAGATACGCAGTATTTT CASSLGSGRIRDTQYF
. TRBJ2-2 TRBV12-3/TRBV12-4 . TGTGCCAGCAGTTTAGATGCAAACACCGGGGAGCTGTTTTTT CASSLDANTGELFF
. TRBJ1-2 TRBV19 TRBD1 TGTGCCAGTAGTATAGATGAAGGGGGCGCGGATGGCTACACCTTC CASSIDEGGADGYTF
. TRBJ2-1 TRBV7-2 . TGTGCCAGCAGCCTCCGGGACTCGAGCTCCTACAATGAGCAGTTCTTC CASSLRDSSSYNEQFF
few TRBJ1-1 TRBV12-3/TRBV12-4 . TGTGCCAGCAGTACAGGGCTTGGTACTGAAGCTTTCTTT CASSTGLGTEAFF
. TRBJ2-1 TRBV11-2 . TGTGCCAGCAGCTTAGTCGGCACCCAAATCGGCGATGAGCAGTTCTTC CASSLVGTQIGDEQFF
. TRBJ2-7 TRBV7-8 TRBD1 TGTGCCAGCAGTCCCTACAGGGGTTCCTACGAGCAGTACTTC CASSPYRGSYEQYF
. TRBJ2-7 TRBV29-1 TRBD1 TGCAGCGTTGAACTCCGGACAGGGGGCTACGAGCAGTACTTC CSVELRTGGYEQYF
. TRBJ2-7 TRBV7-9 TRBD1 TGTGCCAGCAGCAGCGGGACAGGGGATACCTACGAGCAGTACTTC CASSSGTGDTYEQYF
. TRBJ1-1 TRBV29-1 TRBD1 TGCAGCGTTGGGACAGGGGCCACTGAAGCTTTCTTT CSVGTGATEAFF
. TRBJ1-1 TRBV27 TRBD1 TGTGCCAGCAGTAGAACAGGGGTTAACACTGAAGCTTTCTTT CASSRTGVNTEAFF
. TRBJ2-3 TRBV19 . TGTGCCAGTAGTATATCCGGGACTAGCACAGATACGCAGTATTTT CASSISGTSTDTQYF